A single sample gave rise to the 27 T cell receptor beta chains below, sequenced in a study of lymphopenia after photon versus proton radiotherapy. Assay: immunoSEQ multiplex PCR; the TCRdb copy retains only in-frame clones and omits some. Found here are approximately 30,000 clones, roughly four fifths of them singletons; the top ten hold approximately 29%. Sequences were derived from peripheral blood, sampled from a patient treated with photon-based radiotherapy. The receptors were gathered from a man between 50 and 59 years old with gastric cancer.

This chain connects TRBV27 to TRBJ2-1, with TRBD2 identical over 12 bases. V lost 4 bases and J lost 4; bases outside the gene matches: 5. This CDR3 is 16 amino acids long. Looked up from germline, CDR1 is MNHEY and CDR2 is SMNVEV (reference sequence). In nucleotides, the CDR3 is TGTGCCAGCAGTTCCCTACTAGCGGGGGGTTACAATGAGCAGTTCTTC. This encodes CASSSLLAGGYNEQFF.

The CDR3 protein is CASSPAGLAGGPRNTDTQYF. The CDR3 DNA is TGCGCCAGCAGCCCGGCGGGGCTAGCGGGGGGGCCGAGAAACACAGATACGCAGTATTTT. V usage is TRBV5-1 and J usage is TRBJ2-3, with TRBD2 matching over 12 bases. This CDR3 has 20 amino acids. The junction had 17 bases not matched to a gene; V was cut back by 4 bases and J by 2 bases. CDR1 is SGHRS, CDR2 YFSETQ, per germline.

This rearrangement joins TRBV19 to TRBJ1-6; 9 bases agree with TRBD1. CDR1 is LNHDA and CDR2 is SQIVND in the germline V gene (reference sequence). The CDR3 sequence is 15 residues long. V trimming: 1 base; J trimming: 8 bases; junction bases outside the gene matches: 3. The CDR3 loop reads CASSIGGTGHSPLHF. CDR3 bases: TGTGCCAGTAGTATAGGCGGGACAGGGCATTCACCCCTCCACTTT. Using reference TRBV19 and TRBJ1-6 for the parts outside the CDR3, the full variable domain is DGGITQSPKYLFRKEGQNVTLSCEQNLNHDAMYWYRQDPGQGLRLIYYSQIVNDFQKGDIAEGYSVSREKKESFPLTVTSAQKNPTAFYLCASSIGGTGHSPLHFGNGTRLTVT.

This clone was seen once. The chain has TRBV2 and TRBJ2-3; 10 bases fit TRBD2. Looked up from germline, CDR1 is SNHLY and CDR2 is FYNNEI. V lost 0 bases and J lost 4; bases outside the gene matches: 10. This CDR3 contains 18 residues. In nucleotides, the CDR3 is TGTGCCAGCAGTGAAGCGCGTCGAGGACTAGCGGTACCAGATACGCAGTATTTT. It yields the protein CASSEARRGLAVPDTQYF.

The chain recombines TRBV4-1 with TRBJ2-3; TRBD1 aligns across 7 bases. The germline V gene has CDR1 MGHRA and CDR2 YSYEKL. V lost 4 bases to trimming and J lost 5 bases; unmatched junction nucleotides: 12. The CDR3 is 16 residues long. The CDR3 DNA reads as TGCGCCAGCAGCCCAGAACAGGGGAGATACGGAGATACGCAGTATTTT. Protein product: CASSPEQGRYGDTQYF.

The chain joins TRBV30 to TRBJ2-5; D may be TRBD1 (5 bases). This CDR3 has 13 residues. With 2 bases removed from V and 5 bases from J, the gap between germline ends came to 12 bases. Germline V gene data show CDR1 as GTSNPN and CDR2 as SVGIG (reference sequence). DNA of the CDR3: TGTGCCTGGAGTACCGGGTACAGGGAGACCCAGTACTTC. This sequence encodes CAWSTGYRETQYF.

This clone appeared a single time. In nucleotides, the CDR3 is TGTGCCATCAGTGTGATCTGGGCGGACTTGAATGAAAAACTGTTTTTT. Residues: CAISVIWADLNEKLFF. The gene calls are TRBV10-3 and TRBJ1-4; no reliable D call. The CDR3 sequence is 16 residues long. Trimming left V 4 bases short and J 5 bases short, with 17 bases between. Germline V gene sequence: CDR1 ENHRY, CDR2 SYGVKD.

The rearrangement uses TRBV7-9 and TRBJ2-5; a possible D gene is TRBD1 (5 bases). The V gene lost 3 bases and the J gene lost 1 base, with 12 bases spanning the gap. The CDR3 covers 15 residues. From germline, CDR1 is SEHNR and CDR2 FQNEAQ (reference sequence). Here the CDR3 reads CASSFGRTIQETQYF. The CDR3 DNA sequence: TGTGCCAGCAGCTTTGGTCGGACAATCCAAGAGACCCAGTACTTC.

J is TRBJ2-5 and V is TRBV5-1; a weak D match, TRBD1 (5 bases). Trimming shortened V by 1 base and J by 3 bases, and 16 bases separated the two germline ends. Germline V lookup: CDR1 SGHRS, CDR2 YFSETQ. The CDR3 has 16 amino acids. The CDR3 bases are TGCGCCAGCAGCTTGTCAGTAGGGGTGTTGGAAGAGACCCAGTACTTC. This sequence encodes CASSLSVGVLEETQYF.

This chain connects TRBV7-8 to TRBJ2-3, with unresolved D. V was trimmed by 3 bases and J by 0 bases, leaving 10 bases between them. The length of the CDR3 is 15 residues. Germline V CDR1 and CDR2: SGHVS, FQNEAQ. CDR3 DNA sequence: TGTGCCAGCAGCTTCGCTCGACGAAGCACAGATACGCAGTATTTT. This translates into CASSFARRSTDTQYF. Combining the CDR3 with reference TRBV7-8 and TRBJ2-3 gives the whole variable domain GAGVSQSPRYKVAKRGQDVALRCDPISGHVSLFWYQQALGQGPEFLTYFQNEAQLDKSGLPSDRFFAERPEGSVSTLKIQRTQQEDSAVYLCASSFARRSTDTQYFGPGTRLTVL.

This chain joins TRBV5-1 and TRBJ1-1; D uncertain. Trimming took 0 bases from V and 2 from J, leaving 11 bases between them. Germline V gene data show CDR1 as SGHRS and CDR2 as YFSETQ. CDR3 length: 15 amino acids. Here the CDR3 reads CASSLAEGGNTEAFF. In DNA form, the CDR3 reads TGCGCCAGCAGCTTGGCCGAGGGCGGAAACACTGAAGCTTTCTTT. Filled out from reference TRBV5-1 and TRBJ1-1, the complete variable domain reads KAGVTQTPRYLIKTRGQQVTLSCSPISGHRSVSWYQQTPGQGLQFLFEYFSETQRNKGNFPGRFSGRQFSNSRSEMNVSTLELGDSALYLCASSLAEGGNTEAFFGQGTRLTVV.

CDR3 sequence (DNA): TGTGCCAGCTCGGTTGGGACAGCCTCTGGGGCCAACGTCCTGACTTTC. Its translation: CASSVGTASGANVLTF. The chain links TRBV18 to TRBJ2-6; 7 bases agree with TRBD1. CDR3 size: 16 residues. CDR1 is KGHSH, CDR2 LQKENI, per germline. With 6 bases clipped from V and 0 bases from J, the junction kept 5 bases outside the gene matches.

The chain has TRBV11-2 and TRBJ1-5, with D perhaps matching TRBD1 (5 bases). Germline-derived CDR1 and CDR2 are SGHAT and FQNNGV. This CDR3 contains 15 residues. V was shortened by 1 base and J by 4 bases, with 11 bases between the two germline ends. The DNA of the CDR3 is TGTGCCAGCAGCTTAGGTGACAGACCTAATCAGCCCCAGCATTTT. Residues: CASSLGDRPNQPQHF.

The chain carries TRBV9 and TRBJ1-3; D remains ambiguous. CDR1 is SGDLS and CDR2 is YYNGEE in the germline V gene. The CDR3 length is 14 residues. Trimming cost V 3 bases and J 2 bases, with 9 bases left between them. As DNA, the CDR3 is TGTGCCAGCAGCGGCAGAGTAACTGGAAACACCATATATTTT. This encodes CASSGRVTGNTIYF.

Of note for this clone: The sample has other DNA sequences that encode this CDR3 too. The rearrangement joins TRBV18 to TRBJ1-3, with D possibly matching TRBD1 (6 bases). Germline V gives CDR1 KGHSH, CDR2 LQKENI. The CDR3 consists of 15 residues. Trimming shortened V by 3 bases and J by 0 bases, and 9 bases separated the two germline ends. The CDR3 DNA reads TGTGCCAGCTCACCTCAGGGGCTCTCTGGAAACACCATATATTTT. The encoded protein is CASSPQGLSGNTIYF.

The chain is built from TRBV5-6 and TRBJ2-7; tentative D call: TRBD1 (6 bases). This CDR3 spans 14 amino acids. The ends were cut back, 3 bases at V and 3 bases at J, with 13 bases in the middle. In germline, CDR1 is SGHDT, CDR2 YYEEEE. The CDR3 loop is CASSWNIQGYEQYF. CDR3 nucleotide sequence: TGTGCCAGCAGCTGGAATATACAGGGCTACGAGCAGTACTTC.

This chain uses TRBV30 with TRBJ1-1; D not resolved. The CDR3 is 15 residues long. V was shortened by 4 bases and J by 1 base, with 16 bases between the two germline ends. CDR1 is GTSNPN and CDR2 is SVGIG in the germline V gene (reference sequence). CDR3 region: CAWKLYSGRNTEAFF. The CDR3 coding sequence is TGTGCCTGGAAACTTTATTCCGGACGGAACACTGAAGCTTTCTTT.

The V and J genes are TRBV4-1 and TRBJ2-6; D is unresolved. The CDR3 is 16 residues long. The V end was cut by 1 base, the J end by 4 bases, with 11 bases between. The germline CDR1 and CDR2 sequences are MGHRA and YSYEKL. For the CDR3, the DNA is TGCGCCAGCAGCCAAGGCGGCTTCTTCGGGGCCAACGTCCTGACTTTC. This encodes CASSQGGFFGANVLTF.

The chain has TRBV7-9 and TRBJ2-5, with D possibly being TRBD1 (6 bases). The CDR3 is 15 amino acids. The V gene lost 1 base and the J gene lost 4 bases, with 13 bases spanning the gap. Per the germline V gene, CDR1 is SEHNR and CDR2 is FQNEAQ (reference sequence). The CDR3 nucleotides are TGTGCCAGCAGCTTAGGGTCAGGGGTCCCAGAGACCCAGTACTTC. Residues: CASSLGSGVPETQYF.

V is TRBV7-6 and J is TRBJ2-5; D is perhaps TRBD2 (6 bases). Trimming removed 4 bases at V and 2 bases at J, with 14 bases between. The CDR3 is 15 amino acids. CDR1 is SGHVS and CDR2 is FNYEAQ in the germline V gene. The CDR3 reads CASSSRTGLQETQYF. The CDR3 nucleotides are TGTGCCAGCAGCTCCCGGACGGGACTGCAAGAGACCCAGTACTTC.

This clone was detected once. V gene TRBV5-6 combines with J gene TRBJ2-7, with D tentatively TRBD2 (6 bases). Trimming shortened V by 1 base and J by 6 bases, and 8 bases separated the two germline ends. CDR1 is SGHDT, CDR2 YYEEEE, per germline. The CDR3 consists of 12 residues. The CDR3 nucleotides are TGTGCCAGCAGCTTGATCGGGGGCGAGCAGTACTTC. It yields the protein CASSLIGGEQYF.

CDR3 DNA sequence: TGTGCTAGTGGTTCGCCTACCGGGACAGGGGGTTATGGCTACACCTTC. It is translated as CASGSPTGTGGYGYTF. This chain connects TRBV12-5 to TRBJ1-2; TRBD1 matches at 11 bases. The CDR3 spans 16 residues. Losses at the gene ends were 4 bases for V and 5 bases for J; bases not matched to a gene: 9. The germline V gene has CDR1 LGHNT and CDR2 FRNRAP.

The chain joins TRBV5-8 to TRBJ2-5; 9 nucleotides align to TRBD2. The length of the CDR3 is 16 residues. J gave up 3 bases and V 0 bases, and 6 bases lay outside the gene matches. Germline V gene data show CDR1 as SGHTS and CDR2 as YDEGEE. CDR3 in amino acids: CASSLEVRGGEETQYF. CDR3 nucleotide sequence: TGTGCCAGCAGCTTGGAGGTGCGGGGGGGTGAAGAGACCCAGTACTTC.

The chain joins TRBV7-3 to TRBJ2-1, with a weak D call TRBD2 (5 bases). This CDR3 is built from 15 residues. Germline values: CDR1 SGHTA, CDR2 FQGTGA. Trimming removed 2 bases from V and 6 bases from J, with 14 bases in between. The CDR3 DNA reads as TGTGCCAGCAGCTTAGGGCTAGCAGGTCGCAATGAGCAGTTCTTC. Residues: CASSLGLAGRNEQFF.

The gene calls are TRBV12-5 and TRBJ1-2; D ambiguous. This CDR3 has 15 residues. Germline V lookup: CDR1 LGHNT, CDR2 FRNRAP. Trimming left V 6 bases short and J 4 bases short, with 18 bases between. The CDR3 region is CASGLGAGSGYGYTF. CDR3 bases: TGTGCTAGTGGCCTAGGAGCAGGCTCGGGCTATGGCTACACCTTC.

This chain links TRBV2 with TRBJ1-5, with D tentatively TRBD1 (6 bases). The V gene's germline CDR1 is SNHLY and CDR2 FYNNEI. V was cut by 0 bases and J by 2 bases, with 14 bases left in between. The CDR3 totals 17 residues. The CDR3 sequence is CASSEAGWGAGNQPQHF. The CDR3, as DNA: TGTGCCAGCAGTGAAGCGGGCTGGGGGGCGGGCAATCAGCCCCAGCATTTT.

The CDR3, as DNA: TGTGCCAGTAACTTCGGGGGGGGGCTCGAGACCCAGTACTTC. This gives the protein CASNFGGGLETQYF. This chain connects TRBV6-6 to TRBJ2-5; 8 bases fit TRBD2. The CDR3 is 14 amino acids. J lost 5 bases, V lost 9 bases, and 11 bases had no gene match. Germline V gene lookup returns CDR1 MNHNY and CDR2 SVGAGI (reference sequence).